This passage covers 12 T cell receptor beta chains from one sample sequenced in a study of shared clonotypes between healthy human individuals. The data were produced by immunoSEQ multiplex PCR, yet TCRdb's version contains in-frame clones alone and is incomplete. Of 1 million to 1.3 million clones in the sample, 78% are singletons; the top ten hold 0.5% to 0.65%. The specimen was memory CD4+ T cells from PBMCs. Documented subset: CD45RA-negative fraction. These receptors all stem from a man between 18 and 35 years old in good health. Some clones in this sample may be carry-over from other donors' samples.

The chain links TRBV6-1 to TRBJ2-7, with no clear D. CDR3 size: 16 residues. CDR1 MNHNS and CDR2 SASEGT come from the germline V gene. V lost 2 bases and J 5 bases, leaving 19 bases between the germline ends. As DNA, the CDR3 is TGTGCCAGCAGTGAACCAGGAACGACCCGCAGGAACGAGCAGTACTTC. The encoded protein is CASSEPGTTRRNEQYF.

This sequence joins TRBV4-3 and TRBJ2-1; 9 nucleotides align to TRBD2. The V segment lost 1 base and the J segment 2 bases; nucleotides outside the gene matches: 3. Germline assignment: CDR1 LGHNA and CDR2 YSLEER. The CDR3 extends over 16 amino acids. DNA of the CDR3: TGCGCCAGCAGCCAAGTAGCGGGAGTCACCTACAATGAGCAGTTCTTC. It codes for CASSQVAGVTYNEQFF.

In DNA form, the CDR3 reads TGTGCCAGCGACACGGGGACAGTGATGGACACTGAAGCTTTCTTT. It specifies CASDTGTVMDTEAFF. The chain joins TRBV11-2 to TRBJ1-1, with TRBD1 identical over 7 bases. Germline-derived CDR1 and CDR2 are SGHAT and FQNNGV. The CDR3 totals 15 residues. V lost 8 bases, J lost 3 bases, and 12 bases stayed unmatched. Variable domain in full (rest from reference TRBV11-2 and TRBJ1-1): EAGVAQSPRYKIIEKRQSVAFWCNPISGHATLYWYQQILGQGPKLLIQFQNNGVVDDSQLPKDRFSAERLKGVDSTLKIQPAKLEDSAVYLCASDTGTVMDTEAFFGQGTRLTVV.

The chain employs TRBV7-3 and TRBJ1-2; the D gene is possibly TRBD1 (6 bases). This CDR3 contains 15 residues. Germline V gene sequence: CDR1 SGHTA, CDR2 FQGTGA. Trimming removed 2 bases at V and 2 bases at J, with 12 bases between. CDR3 region: CASSLVGGINYGYTF. The CDR3 DNA is TGTGCCAGCAGCTTAGTTGGGGGCATCAACTATGGCTACACCTTC. Using reference TRBV7-3 and TRBJ1-2 for the parts outside the CDR3, the full variable domain is GAGVSQTPSNKVTEKGKYVELRCDPISGHTALYWYRQSLGQGPEFLIYFQGTGAADDSGLPNDRFFAVRPEGSVSTLKIQRTERGDSAVYLCASSLVGGINYGYTFGSGTRLTVV.

The rearrangement links TRBV4-2 to TRBJ2-3; D uncertain. Trimming removed 0 bases at V and 1 base at J, with 11 bases between. This CDR3 is built from 16 residues. Germline V lookup: CDR1 LGHNA, CDR2 YNFKEQ. The CDR3 is CASSQDLPGRTDTQYF. The CDR3 bases are TGTGCCAGCAGCCAAGATCTGCCCGGACGCACAGATACGCAGTATTTT.

The J gene is TRBJ1-1, the V gene TRBV30, with 10 bases fitting TRBD1. Germline V gene data show CDR1 as GTSNPN and CDR2 as SVGIG (reference sequence). With 5 bases clipped from V and 2 bases from J, the junction kept 5 bases outside the gene matches. This CDR3 is built from 14 residues. CDR3 sequence: CAWRDRGGNTEAFF. In DNA form, the CDR3 reads TGTGCCTGGCGGGACAGGGGCGGCAACACTGAAGCTTTCTTT.

The gene calls are TRBV6-6 and TRBJ2-7, with 7 bases matching TRBD1. J gave up 7 bases and V 4 bases, and 10 bases lay outside the gene matches. From germline, CDR1 is MNHNY and CDR2 SVGAGI (reference sequence). There are 14 residues in the CDR3. CDR3 loop: CASSFPDRAGEQYF. CDR3 sequence (DNA): TGTGCCAGCAGTTTCCCCGACAGGGCCGGGGAGCAGTACTTC.

The chain joins TRBV7-9 to TRBJ2-5; 10 nucleotides align to TRBD1. This CDR3 is 14 amino acids long. V shed 5 bases and J 2 bases; nucleotides not matched to a gene: 2. Germline lookup yields CDR1 SEHNR and CDR2 FQNEAQ (reference sequence). The CDR3: CASSPDRGQETQYF. CDR3 sequence (DNA): TGTGCCAGCAGCCCGGACAGGGGGCAAGAGACCCAGTACTTC.

The rearrangement joins TRBV15 to TRBJ2-3; 7 bases fit TRBD1. With V trimmed by 1 base and J by 4 bases, 5 bases remained unmatched. The CDR3 runs 15 residues. The germline gives CDR1 LNHNV, CDR2 YYDKDF (reference sequence). Here the CDR3 reads CATSRGTGSPDTQYF. As DNA, the CDR3 is TGTGCCACCAGCAGAGGGACAGGATCCCCAGATACGCAGTATTTT.

This clone was seen many times. The chain combines TRBV7-9 with TRBJ1-4; 7 positions match TRBD1. The CDR3 totals 12 residues. Germline V lookup: CDR1 SEHNR, CDR2 FQNEAQ (reference sequence). The junction had 4 bases not matched to a gene; V was cut back by 8 bases and J by 7 bases. As DNA, the CDR3 is TGTGCCAGCGGGAACAGGGGTGAAAAACTGTTTTTT. It yields the protein CASGNRGEKLFF.

This clone was observed a single time. A read error may explain this, as a much larger clone is one base away. This chain connects TRBV10-3 to TRBJ1-1, with 7 nucleotides matching TRBD1. The CDR3 spans 12 residues. V lost 7 bases, J lost 1 base, and 0 bases stayed unmatched. Germline V lookup: CDR1 ENHRY, CDR2 SYGVKD. CDR3 sequence: CAIKGANTEAFF. CDR3 coding DNA: TGTGCCATCAAGGGGGCGAACACTGAAGCTTTCTTT.

The chain joins TRBV6-5 to TRBJ2-2; tentatively, D is TRBD1 (6 bases). V was trimmed by 6 bases and J by 10 bases, leaving 18 bases between them. Looked up from germline, CDR1 is MNHEY and CDR2 is SVGAGI. This CDR3 has 14 amino acids. CDR3 residues: CASSRTDNPLELFF. The CDR3 bases are TGTGCCAGCAGCCGGACAGATAACCCCCTGGAGCTGTTTTTT.